A selection of T cell receptor beta chains follows, all from one sample in a study of control samples from healthy donors and cancer patients. Profiled with immunoSEQ multiplex PCR; TCRdb holds only in-frame clones, not every one. This table holds nearly 200,000 clones, about 91% found once. Sequences were obtained from blood. The receptor source for this set is a man aged 25 to 45 in good health. The CDR3 runs from the conserved cysteine through the conserved F or W. Each record gives: clone size, J gene, D gene, V gene, CDR3 protein, CDR3 DNA. A D gene is named only where the DNA matches it firmly. Not every row has a clone size; where given, it reads once, few, many or a size class.

. TRBJ1-5 . TRBV6-5 CASSYDLGQPQHF TGTGCCAGCAGTTACGACCTGGGACAGCCCCAGCATTTT
. TRBJ2-1 TRBD2 TRBV5-4 CASSLTAGGYNNEQFF TGTGCCAGCAGCCTGACGGCGGGGGGATACAACAATGAGCAGTTCTTC
. TRBJ2-7 TRBD1 TRBV4-2 CASSQGAGQAYEQYF TGTGCCAGCAGCCAAGGTGCCGGACAGGCCTACGAGCAGTACTTC
. TRBJ2-7 . TRBV6-5 CASKPLVGSDEQYF TGTGCCAGCAAGCCCCTCGTTGGAAGCGACGAGCAGTACTTC
few TRBJ1-6 TRBD1 TRBV15 CATSIDRAKDSPLHF TGTGCCACCAGCATCGACAGGGCTAAGGATTCACCCCTCCACTTT
. TRBJ2-1 TRBD1 TRBV19 CASRRPGQGWFF TGTGCCAGTAGACGGCCGGGACAGGGATGGTTCTTC
. TRBJ1-3 . TRBV11-2 CASSFSSGLLSGNTIYF TGTGCCAGCAGCTTTTCAAGTGGGCTCCTCTCTGGAAACACCATATATTTT
. TRBJ2-1 . TRBV19 CASSLGNWNEQFF TGTGCCAGTAGTTTGGGGAATTGGAATGAGCAGTTCTTC
once TRBJ1-1 . TRBV4-1 CASSQVFGGADAFF TGCGCCAGCAGCCAAGTATTTGGGGGGGCCGACGCTTTCTTT
once TRBJ1-6 TRBD1 TRBV6-5 CASSPRGAYNSPLHF TGTGCCAGCAGTCCCAGGGGGGCCTATAATTCACCCCTCCACTTT
. TRBJ1-6 TRBD1 TRBV6-2/TRBV6-3 CASSRFRGQGGSPLHF TGTGCCAGCAGTAGGTTCCGGGGACAGGGAGGTTCACCCCTCCACTTT
. TRBJ2-7 . TRBV3-1/TRBV3-2 CASSQRPVEHEQYF TGTGCCAGCAGCCAACGCCCGGTCGAACACGAGCAGTACTTC
. TRBJ2-7 . TRBV6-2/TRBV6-3 CASSWLQGDYEQYF TGTGCCAGCAGTTGGTTACAAGGGGACTACGAGCAGTACTTC
. TRBJ1-5 . TRBV19 CASSILNSNQPQHF TGTGCCAGTAGTATATTAAATAGCAATCAGCCCCAGCATTTT
. TRBJ2-1 TRBD2 TRBV6-1 CASSDLGLAGAIYNEQFF TGTGCCAGCAGTGACCTGGGACTAGCGGGGGCGATCTACAATGAGCAGTTCTTC
. TRBJ2-3 TRBD1 TRBV9 CASSVVPPGQAGTDTQYF TGTGCCAGCAGCGTAGTACCCCCGGGACAGGCGGGAACAGATACGCAGTATTTT
. TRBJ1-1 TRBD1 TRBV3-1/TRBV3-2 CASSSRDRGSTEAFF TGTGCCAGCAGCTCCCGGGACAGGGGTTCGACTGAAGCTTTCTTT
once TRBJ2-1 . TRBV6-1 CASSELGGEQFF TGTGCCAGCAGTGAGTTAGGGGGTGAGCAGTTCTTC
. TRBJ1-4 TRBD1 TRBV3-1/TRBV3-2 CASSFRGTNEKLFF TGTGCCAGCAGCTTCAGGGGGACTAATGAAAAACTGTTTTTT
. TRBJ2-1 TRBD2 TRBV6-1 CASSEGAGGHNEQFF TGTGCCAGCAGTGAAGGAGCGGGGGGGCACAATGAGCAGTTCTTC
. TRBJ2-7 TRBD2 TRBV5-1 CASRAGTSGHEQYF TGCGCCAGCAGAGCCGGGACTAGCGGCCACGAGCAGTACTTC
once TRBJ2-1 . TRBV19 CASSPRGYNEQFF TGTGCCAGTAGTCCCCGGGGCTACAATGAGCAGTTCTTC
. TRBJ2-2 TRBD2 TRBV18 CASSRTSGGNTGELFF TGTGCCAGCTCAAGGACTAGCGGGGGCAACACCGGGGAGCTGTTTTTT
few TRBJ1-5 TRBD1 TRBV30 CAWSRTGSNQPQHF TGTGCCTGGAGTAGGACAGGCAGCAATCAGCCCCAGCATTTT
. TRBJ2-3 . TRBV29-1 CSVEGGFTSTDTQYF TGCAGCGTTGAAGGAGGGTTTACTAGCACAGATACGCAGTATTTT
. TRBJ1-6 . TRBV2 CASLEGVVSPLHF TGTGCCAGCCTAGAGGGAGTGGTTTCACCCCTCCACTTT
. TRBJ1-6 . TRBV6-6 CASSYTYNSPLHF TGTGCCAGCAGTTACACCTATAATTCACCCCTCCACTTT
. TRBJ1-6 . TRBV12-3/TRBV12-4 CASSSFYNSPLHF TGTGCCAGCAGCTCCTTCTATAATTCACCCCTCCACTTT
once TRBJ1-2 TRBD1 TRBV4-1 CASSQEQTGNYGYTF TGCGCCAGCAGCCAAGAGCAGACAGGGAACTATGGCTACACCTTC
. TRBJ1-5 . TRBV27 CASSLQDNQPQHF TGTGCCAGCAGTTTACAGGACAATCAGCCCCAGCATTTT
. TRBJ2-3 . TRBV11-2 CASSLSQGWQYF TGTGCCAGCAGCTTATCCCAAGGATGGCAGTATTTT
. TRBJ2-6 . TRBV5-1 CASSFRERDVLTF TGCGCCAGCAGCTTCCGGGAGAGGGACGTCCTGACTTTC
. TRBJ1-3 . TRBV30 CAWSLDWGNTIYF TGTGCCTGGAGTCTGGATTGGGGAAACACCATATATTTT
. TRBJ1-1 . TRBV14 CASSYTRRGLNTEAFF TGTGCCAGCAGTTACACACGAAGGGGTCTGAACACTGAAGCTTTCTTT
. TRBJ2-4 . TRBV7-8 CASSFSGAGNIQYF TGTGCCAGCAGCTTTTCAGGGGCGGGAAACATTCAGTACTTC
. TRBJ1-3 . TRBV3-1/TRBV3-2 CASSQDSSGNTIYF TGTGCCAGCAGCCAAGACAGCTCTGGAAACACCATATATTTT
. TRBJ1-4 TRBD1 TRBV7-6 CASSVRSGQGGEKLFF TGTGCCAGCAGCGTAAGATCGGGACAGGGAGGGGAAAAACTGTTTTTT
once TRBJ1-2 TRBD1 TRBV24-1 CATTTDRGIRGYTF TGTGCCACCACGACCGACAGGGGAATTCGGGGCTACACCTTC
. TRBJ1-2 TRBD1 TRBV5-6 CASSLATGLDGYTF TGTGCCAGCAGCTTGGCGACAGGGTTAGATGGCTACACCTTC
. TRBJ1-2 . TRBV28 CASSVTRGTYYGYTF TGTGCCAGCAGTGTAACGAGGGGGACTTACTATGGCTACACCTTC
. TRBJ1-1 . TRBV4-1 CASSLGGAEAFF TGCGCCAGCAGCCTGGGGGGTGCTGAAGCTTTCTTT
. TRBJ1-1 . TRBV7-9 CASSLELAIEAFF TGTGCCAGCAGCTTAGAATTGGCAATTGAAGCTTTCTTT
. TRBJ2-2 . TRBV6-5 CASRQAGQNTGELFF TGTGCCAGCAGACAGGCCGGACAGAACACCGGGGAGCTGTTTTTT
. TRBJ1-1 TRBD1 TRBV27 CASSSQGATEAFF TGTGCCAGCAGTTCACAGGGGGCCACTGAAGCTTTCTTT
. TRBJ1-5 . TRBV29-1 CSVVTGDSNQPQHF TGCAGCGTTGTAACGGGGGATAGCAATCAGCCCCAGCATTTT
. TRBJ1-6 . TRBV5-6 CASSLPWETNSPLHF TGTGCCAGCAGCTTACCCTGGGAGACTAATTCACCCCTCCACTTT
. TRBJ1-2 . TRBV6-5 CASSLDNYGYTF TGTGCCAGCAGTCTAGACAACTATGGCTACACCTTC
. TRBJ2-3 TRBD2 TRBV30 CAWARFSGGATDTQYF TGTGCCTGGGCCCGATTTAGCGGGGGGGCGACAGATACGCAGTATTTT
. TRBJ1-2 . TRBV2 CASSAGRGSGYTF TGTGCCAGCAGCGCGGGACGGGGTTCGGGCTACACCTTC
. TRBJ1-1 TRBD1 TRBV24-1 CATSSGQGRGAFF TGTGCCACCAGCTCCGGACAGGGAAGGGGGGCTTTCTTT
. TRBJ1-1 . TRBV11-3 CASSLDGNTEAFF TGTGCCAGCAGCTTAGACGGGAACACTGAAGCTTTCTTT